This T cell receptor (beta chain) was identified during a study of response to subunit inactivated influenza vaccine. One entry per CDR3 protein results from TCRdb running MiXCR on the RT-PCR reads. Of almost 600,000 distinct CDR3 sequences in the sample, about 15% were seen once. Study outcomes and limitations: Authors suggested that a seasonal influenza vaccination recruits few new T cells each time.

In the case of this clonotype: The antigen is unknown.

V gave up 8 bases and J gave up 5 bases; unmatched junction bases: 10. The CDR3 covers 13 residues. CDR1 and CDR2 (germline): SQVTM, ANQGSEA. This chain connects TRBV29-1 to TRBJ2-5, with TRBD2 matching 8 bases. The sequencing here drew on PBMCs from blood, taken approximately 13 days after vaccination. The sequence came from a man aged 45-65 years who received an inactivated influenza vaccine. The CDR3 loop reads CSSSGGIGETQYF. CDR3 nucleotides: TGCAGCTCGAGCGGGGGCATCGGGGAGACCCAGTACTTC.